One and the same sample provided the 3 T cell receptor beta chains below, sequenced in a study of long-term antiretroviral therapy in people with HIV. Sequencing relied on immunoSEQ assay v3.0, run at survey level. Assay used: immunoSEQ multiplex PCR; TCRdb lists only in-frame clones, some missing. The sample includes around 30,000 clones, about 93% of them seen just once. The sequencing used unsorted PBMCs, collected 6.2 years after starting antiretroviral therapy. The receptor source for this set is a man aged 40-55 years with HIV.

This chain joins TRBV19 and TRBJ1-2; D unresolved. Trimming took 1 base from V and 6 from J, leaving 6 bases between them. CDR1 and CDR2 from the germline V gene are LNHDA and SQIVND (reference sequence). The CDR3 contains 12 residues. CDR3 residues: CASSIGWDGYTF. CDR3 DNA sequence: TGTGCCAGTAGTATAGGCTGGGATGGCTACACCTTC. Full variable domain (remainder filled in from reference TRBV19 and TRBJ1-2): DGGITQSPKYLFRKEGQNVTLSCEQNLNHDAMYWYRQDPGQGLRLIYYSQIVNDFQKGDIAEGYSVSREKKESFPLTVTSAQKNPTAFYLCASSIGWDGYTFGSGTRLTVV.

The chain combines TRBV7-8 with TRBJ2-3; D remains ambiguous. Per the germline V gene, CDR1 is SGHVS and CDR2 is FQNEAQ. The V end lost 2 bases, the J end lost 8 bases, and 14 bases lay between the germline ends. The CDR3 length is 14 residues. The CDR3 DNA reads as TGTGCCAGCAGCTTATCATTGCAAGTCGGTACGCAGTATTTT. Its translation: CASSLSLQVGTQYF.

The J gene is TRBJ2-5, the V gene TRBV2; D perhaps matches TRBD2 (5 bases). V was cut by 3 bases and J by 3 bases, with 11 bases left in between. Germline-derived CDR1 and CDR2 are SNHLY and FYNNEI. The CDR3 covers 14 residues. The CDR3 region is CASSERTGKETQYF. CDR3 bases: TGTGCCAGCAGTGAGCGGACTGGAAAAGAGACCCAGTACTTC.